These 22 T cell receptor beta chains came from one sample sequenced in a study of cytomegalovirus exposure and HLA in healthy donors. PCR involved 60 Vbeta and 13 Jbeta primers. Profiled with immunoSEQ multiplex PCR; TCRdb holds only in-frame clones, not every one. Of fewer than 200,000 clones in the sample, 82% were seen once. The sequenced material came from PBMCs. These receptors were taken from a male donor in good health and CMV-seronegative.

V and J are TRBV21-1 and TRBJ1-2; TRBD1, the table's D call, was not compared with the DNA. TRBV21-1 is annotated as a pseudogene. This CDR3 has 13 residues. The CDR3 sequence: CASSKSRIYGYTF. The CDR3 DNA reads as TGTGCCAGCAGCAAATCCAGGATCTATGGCTACACCTTC.

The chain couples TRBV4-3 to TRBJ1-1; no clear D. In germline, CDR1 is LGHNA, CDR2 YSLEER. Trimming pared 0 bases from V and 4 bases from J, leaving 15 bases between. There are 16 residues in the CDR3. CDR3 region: CASSQDIQFPSTEAFF. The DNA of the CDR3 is TGCGCCAGCAGCCAAGATATACAATTCCCCTCCACTGAAGCTTTCTTT.

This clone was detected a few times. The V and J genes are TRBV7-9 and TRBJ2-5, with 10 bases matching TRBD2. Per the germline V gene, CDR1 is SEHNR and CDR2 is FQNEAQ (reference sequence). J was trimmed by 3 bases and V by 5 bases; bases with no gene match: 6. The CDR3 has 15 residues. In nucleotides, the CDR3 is TGTGCCAGCAGCCCGCCAGGACTAGCGGAAGAGACCCAGTACTTC. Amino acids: CASSPPGLAEETQYF.

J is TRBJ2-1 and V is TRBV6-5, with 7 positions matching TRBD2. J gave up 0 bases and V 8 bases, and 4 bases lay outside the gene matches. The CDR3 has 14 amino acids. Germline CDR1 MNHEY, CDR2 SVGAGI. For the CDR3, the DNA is TGTGCCAGCCCCCGGGAGGACTCCTACAATGAGCAGTTCTTC. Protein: CASPREDSYNEQFF.

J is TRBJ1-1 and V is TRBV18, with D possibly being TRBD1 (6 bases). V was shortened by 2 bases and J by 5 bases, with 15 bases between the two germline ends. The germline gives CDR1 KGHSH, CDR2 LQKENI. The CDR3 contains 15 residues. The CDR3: CASSPSPGVGTEAFF. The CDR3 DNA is TGTGCCAGCTCACCATCGCCAGGGGTCGGGACTGAAGCTTTCTTT.

CDR3 nucleotide sequence: TGTGCCACCAGGACAGGGCCAGCTTCTAACTATGGCTACACCTTC. This translates into CATRTGPASNYGYTF. This chain joins TRBV28 and TRBJ1-2; the match to TRBD1 covers 8 bases. With 10 bases clipped from V and 0 bases from J, the junction kept 10 bases outside the gene matches. This CDR3 has 15 amino acids. Germline values: CDR1 MDHEN, CDR2 SYDVKM.

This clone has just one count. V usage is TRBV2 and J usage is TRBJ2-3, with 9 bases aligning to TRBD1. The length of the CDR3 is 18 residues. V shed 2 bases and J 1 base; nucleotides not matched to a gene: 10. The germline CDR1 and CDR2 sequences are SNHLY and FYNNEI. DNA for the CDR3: TGTGCCAGCAGTGAATCTCAGTCCGGGACAGGGCGCACAGATACGCAGTATTTT. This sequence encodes CASSESQSGTGRTDTQYF.

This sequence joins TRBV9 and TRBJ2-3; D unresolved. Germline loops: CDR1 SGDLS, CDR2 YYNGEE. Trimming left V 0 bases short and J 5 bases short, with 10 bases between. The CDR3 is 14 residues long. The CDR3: CASSVGNAKDTQYF. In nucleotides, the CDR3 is TGTGCCAGCAGCGTAGGTAACGCTAAAGATACGCAGTATTTT.

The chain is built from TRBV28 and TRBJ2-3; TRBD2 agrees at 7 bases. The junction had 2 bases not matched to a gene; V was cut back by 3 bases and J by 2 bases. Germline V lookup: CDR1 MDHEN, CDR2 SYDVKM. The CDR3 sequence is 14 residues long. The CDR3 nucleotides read TGTGCCAGCAGTTTCGCGGGAGCCACAGATACGCAGTATTTT. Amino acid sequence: CASSFAGATDTQYF.

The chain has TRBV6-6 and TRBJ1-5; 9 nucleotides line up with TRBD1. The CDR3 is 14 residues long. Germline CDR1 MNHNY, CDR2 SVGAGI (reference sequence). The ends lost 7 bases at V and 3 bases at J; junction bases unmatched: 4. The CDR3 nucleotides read TGTGCCAGCACAGGGGACAGGGTCAATCAGCCCCAGCATTTT. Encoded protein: CASTGDRVNQPQHF.

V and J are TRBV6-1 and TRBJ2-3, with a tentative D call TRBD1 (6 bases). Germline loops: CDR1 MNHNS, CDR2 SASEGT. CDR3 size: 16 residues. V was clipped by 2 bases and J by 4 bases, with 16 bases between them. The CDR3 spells CASSETAGQGSDTQYF. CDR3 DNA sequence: TGTGCCAGCAGTGAAACGGCGGGTCAGGGGTCAGATACGCAGTATTTT.

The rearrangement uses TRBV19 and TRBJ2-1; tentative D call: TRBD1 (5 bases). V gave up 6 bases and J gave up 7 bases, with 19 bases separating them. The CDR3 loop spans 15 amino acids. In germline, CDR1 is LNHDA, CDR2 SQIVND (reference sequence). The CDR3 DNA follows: TGTGCCAGTAGCAAAGGGTGGACATCCTCAAATGAGCAGTTCTTC. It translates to CASSKGWTSSNEQFF.

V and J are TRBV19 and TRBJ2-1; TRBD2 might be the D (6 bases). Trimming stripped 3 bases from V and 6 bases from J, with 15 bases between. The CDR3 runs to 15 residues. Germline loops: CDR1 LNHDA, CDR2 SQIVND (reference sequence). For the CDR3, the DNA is TGTGCCAGTAGTATGGGGACTGGGGTAACCAATGAGCAGTTCTTC. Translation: CASSMGTGVTNEQFF.

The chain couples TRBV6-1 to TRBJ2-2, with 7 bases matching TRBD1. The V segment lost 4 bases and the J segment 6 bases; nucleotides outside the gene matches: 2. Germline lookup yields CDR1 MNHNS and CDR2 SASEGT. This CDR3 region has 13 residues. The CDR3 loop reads CASSARGSGELFF. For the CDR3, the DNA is TGTGCCAGCAGTGCCAGGGGGTCCGGGGAGCTGTTTTTT.

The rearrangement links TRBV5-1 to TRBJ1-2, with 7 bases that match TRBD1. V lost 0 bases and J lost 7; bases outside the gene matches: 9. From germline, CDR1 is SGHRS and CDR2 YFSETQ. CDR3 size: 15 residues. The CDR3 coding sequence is TGCGCCAGCAGCTTGGATCCAGGGGGGCAGTCTGGCTACACCTTC. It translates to CASSLDPGGQSGYTF.

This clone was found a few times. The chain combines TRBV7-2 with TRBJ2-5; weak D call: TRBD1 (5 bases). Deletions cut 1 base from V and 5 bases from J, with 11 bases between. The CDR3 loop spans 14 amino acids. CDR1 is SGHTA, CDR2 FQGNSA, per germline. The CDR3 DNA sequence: TGTGCCAGCAGCTTAGTCGCCTCAGGGGAGACCCAGTACTTC. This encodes CASSLVASGETQYF.

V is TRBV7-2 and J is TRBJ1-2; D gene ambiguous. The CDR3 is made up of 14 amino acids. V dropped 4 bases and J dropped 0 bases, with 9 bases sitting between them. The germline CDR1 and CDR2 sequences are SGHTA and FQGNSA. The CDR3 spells CASSSQASNYGYTF. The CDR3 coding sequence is TGTGCCAGCAGCTCTCAGGCGTCTAACTATGGCTACACCTTC.

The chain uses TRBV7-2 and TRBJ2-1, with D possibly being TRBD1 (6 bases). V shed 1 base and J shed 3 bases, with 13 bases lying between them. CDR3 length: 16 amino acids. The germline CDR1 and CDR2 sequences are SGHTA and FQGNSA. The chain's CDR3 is CASSLDGRGVYNEQFF. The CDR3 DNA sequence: TGTGCCAGCAGCTTAGACGGCAGGGGAGTCTACAATGAGCAGTTCTTC.

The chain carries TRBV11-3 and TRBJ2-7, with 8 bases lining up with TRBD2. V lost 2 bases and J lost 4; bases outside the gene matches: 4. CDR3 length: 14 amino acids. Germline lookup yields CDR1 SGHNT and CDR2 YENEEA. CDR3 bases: TGTGCCAGCAGCTTAACTAGCGGCGGTTACGAGCAGTACTTC. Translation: CASSLTSGGYEQYF.

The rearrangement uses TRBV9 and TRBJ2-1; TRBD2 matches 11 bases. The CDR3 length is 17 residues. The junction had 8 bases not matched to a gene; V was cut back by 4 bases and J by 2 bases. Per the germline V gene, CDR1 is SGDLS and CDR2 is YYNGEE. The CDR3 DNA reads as TGTGCCAGCAGCTCATCGGTTAGCGGGAGGGCCTACAATGAGCAGTTCTTC. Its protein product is CASSSSVSGRAYNEQFF.

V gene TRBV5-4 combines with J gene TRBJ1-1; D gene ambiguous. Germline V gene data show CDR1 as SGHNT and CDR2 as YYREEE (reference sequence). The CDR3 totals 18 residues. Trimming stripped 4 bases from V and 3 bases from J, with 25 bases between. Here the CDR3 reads CASSLGIAAGAADTEAFF. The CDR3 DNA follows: TGTGCCAGCAGCCTCGGTATCGCCGCCGGAGCGGCGGACACTGAAGCTTTCTTT. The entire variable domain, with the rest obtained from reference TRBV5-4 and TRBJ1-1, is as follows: ETGVTQSPTHLIKTRGQQVTLRCSSQSGHNTVSWYQQALGQGPQFIFQYYREEENGRGNFPPRFSGLQFPNYSSELNVNALELDDSALYLCASSLGIAAGAADTEAFFGQGTRLTVV.

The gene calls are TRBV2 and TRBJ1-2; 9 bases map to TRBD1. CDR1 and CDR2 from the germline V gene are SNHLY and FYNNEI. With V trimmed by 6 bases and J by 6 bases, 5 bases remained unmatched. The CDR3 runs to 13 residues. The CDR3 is CASSRTGEDGYTF. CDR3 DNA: TGTGCCAGCAGCCGGACAGGGGAAGATGGCTACACCTTC.